These 20 T cell receptor beta chains were sequenced from one sample in a study of T cells after yellow fever vaccination. TCRdb fed the 5' RACE reads into MiXCR, producing one record per CDR3 protein. Among roughly 300,000 distinct CDR3 sequences, around 6.8% were seen once, and the ten largest hold over 15%. The sample in question was PBMCs, obtained approximately 40 days after the first yellow fever vaccination. These receptors came from a man younger than 30 who received the YFV17D yellow fever vaccine.

Only a few counts were recorded for this clonotype. The rearrangement joins TRBV30 to TRBJ1-5, with D tentatively TRBD1 (5 bases). CDR1 and CDR2 (germline): GTSNPN, SVGIG (reference sequence). Trimming took off 0 bases at V and 5 bases at J, with 11 bases between the two ends. This CDR3 is 14 amino acids long. CDR3 nucleotide sequence: TGTGCCTGGAGTGTGGGGGGGGACTATCAGCCCCAGCATTTT. It codes for CAWSVGGDYQPQHF.

This clonotype was observed a handful of times. The genes are TRBV9 and TRBJ1-2; possible D gene TRBD1, 6 bases. Trimming took 3 bases from V and 7 from J, leaving 7 bases between them. The CDR3 is 11 amino acids. Per the germline V gene, CDR1 is SGDLS and CDR2 is YYNGEE. The CDR3 bases are TGTGCCAGCAGCGCAGGGGTTGGCTACACCTTC. Its translation: CASSAGVGYTF.

This clonotype was detected ten times or more. The J gene is TRBJ1-4, the V gene TRBV7-2; D gene ambiguous. Germline V gene sequence: CDR1 SGHTA, CDR2 FQGNSA. Deletions cut 5 bases from V and 5 bases from J, with 9 bases between. CDR3 size: 13 residues. The CDR3: CASSVDGNEKLFF. Written as DNA, the CDR3 is TGTGCCAGCAGCGTCGATGGGAATGAAAAACTGTTTTTT.

The table lists this clonotype with many counts. The CDR3 here is CASSQPGEQFF. CDR3 coding DNA: TGTGCCAGCTCACAGCCGGGTGAGCAGTTCTTC. The chain carries TRBV18 and TRBJ2-1; D uncertain. This CDR3 contains 11 residues. V dropped 4 bases and J dropped 9 bases, with 7 bases sitting between them. Germline CDR1 KGHSH, CDR2 LQKENI.

This clonotype was seen at least ten times. The CDR3 here is CSAMTGAGSYEQYV. The CDR3 DNA follows: TGCAGTGCCATGACAGGCGCGGGCTCCTACGAGCAGTACGTC. This rearrangement joins TRBV20-1 to TRBJ2-7; D may be TRBD1 (6 bases). The CDR3 runs to 14 residues. Deletions cut 6 bases from V and 0 bases from J, with 15 bases between. Germline CDR1 reads DFQATT; CDR2 reads SNEGSKA (reference sequence).

This clonotype was seen a handful of times. The chain is built from TRBV5-1 and TRBJ1-1; D might be TRBD1 (6 bases). Germline loops: CDR1 SGHRS, CDR2 YFSETQ. The germline V and J ends were trimmed by 4 bases and 3 bases, with 10 bases remaining between them. There are 13 residues in the CDR3. The chain's CDR3 is CASSVRGDTEAFF. In DNA, the CDR3 is TGCGCCAGCAGCGTGAGGGGGGACACTGAAGCTTTCTTT.

The chain links TRBV7-9 to TRBJ2-3; perhaps TRBD1 as D (5 bases). Per the germline V gene, CDR1 is SEHNR and CDR2 is FQNEAQ (reference sequence). The CDR3 spans 14 residues. V lost 5 bases and J 3 bases, leaving 12 bases between the germline ends. CDR3 bases: TGTGCCAGCAGCCCGTGGGGCTTAACAGATACGCAGTATTTT. Its translation is CASSPWGLTDTQYF.

The rearrangement joins TRBV7-8 to TRBJ2-3, with TRBD1 as a possible D gene (6 bases). Between the trimmed V and J ends, which lost 4 bases and 6 bases, there was a span of 17 bases. Germline loops: CDR1 SGHVS, CDR2 FQNEAQ. The CDR3 sequence is 15 residues long. CDR3 protein: CASSSTGYQGDTQYF. CDR3 bases: TGTGCCAGCAGCTCGACGGGTTATCAGGGGGATACGCAGTATTTT.

The V and J genes are TRBV6-5 and TRBJ2-1; D tentatively reads TRBD1 or TRBD2 (5 bases each). This CDR3 is built from 15 residues. V was cut by 4 bases and J by 9 bases, with 19 bases left in between. Germline V gene data show CDR1 as MNHEY and CDR2 as SVGAGI. The CDR3 sequence: CASSSGTPGSFEQFF. The CDR3 nucleotides are TGTGCCAGCAGTTCCGGGACCCCCGGGTCGTTTGAGCAGTTCTTC.

The J gene is TRBJ1-6, the V gene TRBV25-1; TRBD1 is a possible D gene (5 bases). Germline lookup yields CDR1 MGHDK and CDR2 SYGVNS. The length of the CDR3 is 13 residues. V shed 3 bases and J shed 5 bases, with 5 bases lying between them. The CDR3 reads CASSEGDNSPLHF. CDR3 nucleotide sequence: TGTGCCAGCAGTGAGGGGGATAATTCACCCCTCCACTTT.

This clonotype came up a few times. The rearrangement uses TRBV20-1 and TRBJ2-1; D is unclear. Trimming took off 6 bases at V and 2 bases at J, with 2 bases between the two ends. The CDR3 extends over 10 amino acids. Germline loops: CDR1 DFQATT, CDR2 SNEGSKA (reference sequence). DNA of the CDR3: TGCAGTGCGGCCTACAATGAGCAGTTCTTC. Protein product: CSAAYNEQFF.

This clonotype showed up many times. This CDR3 reads CASSPAGGTNEQFF. CDR3 bases: TGCGCCAGCAGCCCAGCTGGGGGGACCAATGAGCAGTTCTTC. The chain links TRBV5-1 to TRBJ2-1, with a tentative D call TRBD2 (6 bases). The V and J ends lost 4 bases and 6 bases respectively, with 14 bases between them. The length of the CDR3 is 14 residues. Germline V gene data show CDR1 as SGHRS and CDR2 as YFSETQ.

This clonotype was observed a few times. The chain employs TRBV5-1 and TRBJ2-5; D is perhaps TRBD2 (5 bases). V lost 4 bases and J 4 bases, leaving 20 bases between the germline ends. The CDR3 length is 16 residues. Germline CDR1 is SGHRS and CDR2 is YFSETQ. The CDR3 sequence is CASSPSRAGHGETQYF. The CDR3, as DNA: TGCGCCAGCAGCCCAAGCCGGGCGGGTCATGGAGAGACCCAGTACTTC. Using reference TRBV5-1 and TRBJ2-5 for the parts outside the CDR3, the full variable domain is KAGVTQTPRYLIKTRGQQVTLSCSPISGHRSVSWYQQTPGQGLQFLFEYFSETQRNKGNFPGRFSGRQFSNSRSEMNVSTLELGDSALYLCASSPSRAGHGETQYFGPGTRLLVL.

The sample holds a few counts of this clonotype. The gene calls are TRBV5-1 and TRBJ2-7, with a weak D call TRBD1 (5 bases). The germline V gene has CDR1 SGHRS and CDR2 YFSETQ. V dropped 0 bases and J dropped 5 bases, with 15 bases sitting between them. This CDR3 is built from 15 residues. CDR3 loop: CASSLVPGYLHEQYV. In DNA, the CDR3 is TGCGCCAGCAGCTTGGTCCCAGGGTACCTTCACGAGCAGTACGTC.

This clonotype was found many times. The chain employs TRBV6-1 and TRBJ2-7; D might be TRBD2 (6 bases). Per germline, CDR1 MNHNS and CDR2 SASEGT. V lost 2 bases to trimming and J lost 1 base, with 9 bases between them. The CDR3 contains 14 residues. The CDR3: CASSELAGSYEQYV. In DNA form, the CDR3 reads TGTGCCAGCAGTGAACTGGCGGGGTCCTACGAGCAGTACGTC.

The V call is TRBV7-2, the J call TRBJ1-1; D not certain. V gave up 0 bases and J gave up 1 base, with 18 bases separating them. The CDR3 runs 18 residues. CDR1 SGHTA and CDR2 FQGNSA come from the germline V gene. CDR3: CASSLAEVLTNGNTEAFF. The CDR3 DNA is TGTGCCAGCAGCTTAGCGGAAGTCTTGACGAACGGGAACACTGAAGCTTTCTTT.

The chain has TRBV7-2 and TRBJ1-1; a weak D match, TRBD1 (5 bases). CDR1 SGHTA and CDR2 FQGNSA come from the germline V gene. V was shortened by 1 base and J by 5 bases, with 14 bases between the two germline ends. This CDR3 contains 15 residues. The DNA of the CDR3 is TGTGCCAGCAGCTTAGTGTCGGGGCAGGAGACTGAAGCTTTCTTT. Translation: CASSLVSGQETEAFF.

The CDR3 sequence is CSVSATGTPEAFF. The CDR3 bases are TGCAGCGTCAGCGCAACAGGGACCCCTGAAGCTTTCTTT. The gene calls are TRBV29-1 and TRBJ1-1; D perhaps matches TRBD1 (6 bases). Deletions cut 6 bases from V and 6 bases from J, with 17 bases between. Germline V gene sequence: CDR1 SQVTM, CDR2 ANQGSEA. The CDR3 totals 13 residues.

The CDR3 sequence is CASSPYSGQMNTEAFF. The CDR3 bases are TGTGCCAGCAGTCCCTACTCTGGGCAGATGAACACTGAAGCTTTCTTT. V usage is TRBV28 and J usage is TRBJ1-1, with D unclear. Germline lookup yields CDR1 MDHEN and CDR2 SYDVKM. CDR3 length: 16 residues. V was shortened by 5 bases and J by 0 bases, with 16 bases between the two germline ends.

The chain employs TRBV24-1 and TRBJ2-1, with D unclear. The CDR3 runs 14 residues. The germline CDR1 and CDR2 sequences are KGHDR and SFDVKD. Between the trimmed V and J ends, which lost 8 bases and 0 bases, there was a span of 10 bases. CDR3 sequence: CATKAGSSYNEQFF. CDR3 nucleotide sequence: TGTGCCACCAAAGCCGGAAGCTCCTACAATGAGCAGTTCTTC.